This T cell receptor (beta chain) was sequenced during a study of blood T cell repertoires in COVID-19. Overall study context: PBMCs, B-cell-depleted T cells, or T cells were the source of the cDNA or gDNA that made up the material.

The V gene lost 0 bases and the J gene lost 7 bases, with 14 bases spanning the gap. The CDR3 totals 15 residues. From germline, CDR1 is SGHRS and CDR2 YFSETQ. In Seattle, patients joined the study during active infection and were tracked longitudinally. As originally analysed: Amplification of reference gene primers was used by the study to estimate nucleated cell counts. Data came from immunoSEQ multiplex PCR; TCRdb stores just in-frame clones and leaves some out. V, J and clone size were drawn from that table, and D and trimming were deduced from the DNA. The sample has 200,000 to 300,000 clones, about nine tenths seen once.

This chain links TRBV5-1 with TRBJ1-5; perhaps TRBD1 as D (5 bases). Material for sequencing was peripheral blood. This clonotype originated in a man under 40 with COVID-19, enrolled during active disease. In DNA form, the CDR3 reads TGCGCCAGCAGCTTGGTGGCAGGAGGGGAGCAGCCCCAGCATTTT. Translating it yields CASSLVAGGEQPQHF.